The 19 T cell receptor beta chains below come from one sample, sequenced in a study of cytomegalovirus exposure and HLA in healthy donors. The PCR was carried out with 60 Vbeta primers and 13 Jbeta primers. Assay used: immunoSEQ multiplex PCR; TCRdb lists only in-frame clones, some missing. The sample carries over 100,000 clones, around 70% recorded once. Source material: PBMCs. Receptor source: a man aged 25-45 years in good health and CMV-seropositive.

The table lists this clone with a count of one. This chain uses TRBV20-1 with TRBJ1-1, with D tentatively TRBD1 (6 bases). This CDR3 is 11 amino acids long. Germline values: CDR1 DFQATT, CDR2 SNEGSKA (reference sequence). The V and J ends lost 3 bases and 9 bases respectively, with 11 bases between them. CDR3 in amino acids: CSASFQGKAFF. The CDR3 region has the DNA TGCAGTGCTAGTTTCCAGGGGAAAGCTTTCTTT.

This clone showed up just a few times. The V and J genes are TRBV9 and TRBJ2-5; D might be TRBD2 (7 bases). Germline CDR1 is SGDLS and CDR2 is YYNGEE. V was cut by 4 bases and J by 11 bases, with 21 bases left in between. The CDR3 totals 14 residues. The CDR3 region is CASSKKGGLGEQYF. CDR3 bases: TGTGCCAGCAGCAAGAAGGGGGGGCTTGGGGAGCAGTACTTC.

The chain employs TRBV7-2 and TRBJ2-3, with 9 positions matching TRBD2. The V gene's germline CDR1 is SGHTA and CDR2 FQGNSA. With V trimmed by 1 base and J by 4 bases, 3 bases remained unmatched. The CDR3 length is 15 residues. The CDR3 reads CASSLGGRGADTQYF. The CDR3 DNA reads TGTGCCAGCAGCTTAGGCGGGAGGGGCGCAGATACGCAGTATTTT.

The chain links TRBV5-6 to TRBJ1-6, with TRBD1 as a possible D gene (6 bases). The germline gives CDR1 SGHDT, CDR2 YYEEEE. The ends were cut back, 4 bases at V and 9 bases at J, with 14 bases in the middle. The CDR3 sequence is 14 residues long. In nucleotides, the CDR3 is TGTGCCAGCAGCCCGGGACACCGAAGTTCACCCCTCCACTTT. Encoded protein: CASSPGHRSSPLHF.

There are a few counts of this clone. The V and J genes are TRBV5-5 and TRBJ2-5; D is possibly TRBD1 (5 bases). Germline assignment: CDR1 SGHKS and CDR2 YYEKEE (reference sequence). The length of the CDR3 is 11 residues. V was pared by 3 bases and J by 6 bases, with 6 bases between. CDR3 DNA: TGTGCCAGCAGCTCGGACAAGACCCAGTACTTC. This sequence encodes CASSSDKTQYF.

V is TRBV27 and J is TRBJ2-1; 7 bases line up with TRBD1. Germline values: CDR1 MNHEY, CDR2 SMNVEV (reference sequence). V shed 6 bases, J shed 5 bases, and the junction held 1 base outside the gene matches. The CDR3 extends over 12 amino acids. This CDR3 is CASRTGDNEQFF. The CDR3 region has the DNA TGTGCCAGCAGAACAGGGGACAATGAGCAGTTCTTC.

The chain couples TRBV28 to TRBJ1-4; D may be TRBD1 (5 bases). The CDR3 sequence is 15 residues long. V shed 5 bases and J shed 7 bases, with 17 bases lying between them. The germline gives CDR1 MDHEN, CDR2 SYDVKM. The CDR3 DNA follows: TGTGCCAGCAGTCCCCAGGAAGGGGCCCGTGAAAAACTGTTTTTT. Translation gives CASSPQEGAREKLFF.

V and J are TRBV7-9 and TRBJ2-5, with 9 bases identical to TRBD2. The CDR3 totals 15 residues. V shed 2 bases, J shed 1 base, and the junction held 2 bases outside the gene matches. Germline V CDR1 and CDR2: SEHNR, FQNEAQ (reference sequence). In DNA, the CDR3 is TGTGCCAGCAGCTTAAAACTAGCGGGCCAAGAGACCCAGTACTTC. Encoded protein: CASSLKLAGQETQYF.

The V call is TRBV28, the J call TRBJ1-1; TRBD1 might be the D (6 bases). V lost 5 bases and J 7 bases, leaving 20 bases between the germline ends. This CDR3 is 15 amino acids long. Germline lookup yields CDR1 MDHEN and CDR2 SYDVKM. CDR3 in DNA: TGTGCCAGCAGTGGGGACAAGTTTGGAAGGATTGAAGCTTTCTTT. Translation: CASSGDKFGRIEAFF. Drawing the rest from reference TRBV28 and TRBJ1-1, the complete variable domain is DVKVTQSSRYLVKRTGEKVFLECVQDMDHENMFWYRQDPGLGLRLIYFSYDVKMKEKGDIPEGYSVSREKKERFSLILESASTNQTSMYLCASSGDKFGRIEAFFGQGTRLTVV.

The chain couples TRBV7-2 to TRBJ2-5, with 7 bases fitting TRBD2. The CDR3 has 14 amino acids. In germline, CDR1 is SGHTA, CDR2 FQGNSA. V shed 4 bases and J 4 bases; nucleotides not matched to a gene: 6. The CDR3 nucleotides are TGTGCCAGCAGCTCCATTAGGACTAGAGAGACCCAGTACTTC. The encoded protein is CASSSIRTRETQYF.

This clone was seen a few times. CDR3 residues: CASSLAEGGLYNEQFF. The CDR3 DNA sequence: TGCGCCAGCAGCTTGGCCGAGGGGGGGCTCTACAATGAGCAGTTCTTC. V usage is TRBV5-1 and J usage is TRBJ2-1; D may be TRBD2 (7 bases). The germline V gene encodes CDR1 SGHRS and CDR2 YFSETQ. Trimming stripped 0 bases from V and 3 bases from J, with 13 bases between. The CDR3 extends over 16 amino acids.

The V gene is TRBV28, the J gene TRBJ1-1; D gene unclear. The CDR3 consists of 17 residues. Germline V lookup: CDR1 MDHEN, CDR2 SYDVKM. Trimming took 2 bases from V and 1 from J, leaving 17 bases between them. Written as DNA, the CDR3 is TGTGCCAGCAGTTTACCCCCCCGGAGGGTAGCGAACACTGAAGCTTTCTTT. This gives the protein CASSLPPRRVANTEAFF.

This clone was observed a few times. This sequence joins TRBV2 and TRBJ2-2; tentative D call: TRBD2 (7 bases). Trimming took 4 bases from V and 7 from J, leaving 13 bases between them. The CDR3 covers 14 residues. Germline loops: CDR1 SNHLY, CDR2 FYNNEI. The CDR3 nucleotides read TGTGCCAGCAGTGGCCGGGGGGCGAACGGGGAGCTGTTTTTT. Translating it yields CASSGRGANGELFF.

This rearrangement joins TRBV13 to TRBJ2-3; TRBD2 matches 12 bases. The germline gives CDR1 PRHDT, CDR2 FYEKMQ (reference sequence). This CDR3 is 18 amino acids long. J gave up 0 bases and V 4 bases, and 8 bases lay outside the gene matches. CDR3 in amino acids: CASSSPLAGGSSTDTQYF. The CDR3 nucleotides read TGTGCCAGCAGCTCCCCCCTAGCGGGGGGGTCTAGCACAGATACGCAGTATTTT.

This clone was detected only a few times. The V and J genes are TRBV30 and TRBJ1-2, with a weak D call TRBD1 (6 bases). Trimming stripped 1 base from V and 4 bases from J, with 10 bases between. The CDR3 is 13 amino acids. CDR1 is GTSNPN, CDR2 SVGIG, per germline (reference sequence). The CDR3 reads CAWSAGHGYGYTF. Here the CDR3 DNA reads TGTGCCTGGAGTGCGGGACACGGCTATGGCTACACCTTC.

In nucleotides, the CDR3 is TGTGCCAGCAGCTCAAGCGGGACAGGGGCGAATGAGCAGTTCTTC. It encodes CASSSSGTGANEQFF. The chain employs TRBV9 and TRBJ2-1, with 10 bases that match TRBD1. Germline V gives CDR1 SGDLS, CDR2 YYNGEE. V lost 4 bases to trimming and J lost 7 bases; unmatched junction nucleotides: 8. The length of the CDR3 is 15 residues. The full variable domain, in which reference TRBV9 and TRBJ2-1 provide the parts outside the CDR3, is DSGVTQTPKHLITATGQRVTLRCSPRSGDLSVYWYQQSLDQGLQFLIQYYNGEERAKGNILERFSAQQFPDLHSELNLSSLELGDSALYFCASSSSGTGANEQFFGPGTRLTVL.

The rearrangement links TRBV5-1 to TRBJ2-5; D is unclear. Germline V gene sequence: CDR1 SGHRS, CDR2 YFSETQ. V dropped 0 bases and J dropped 4 bases, with 10 bases sitting between them. This CDR3 region has 14 residues. The CDR3: CASSLELGRETQYF. In nucleotides, the CDR3 is TGCGCCAGCAGCTTGGAATTGGGCCGAGAGACCCAGTACTTC.

The chain carries TRBV27 and TRBJ1-1; 7 bases agree with TRBD1. Germline V gives CDR1 MNHEY, CDR2 SMNVEV (reference sequence). J gave up 6 bases and V 2 bases, and 6 bases lay outside the gene matches. The CDR3 is made up of 14 amino acids. In nucleotides, the CDR3 is TGTGCCAGCAGTTTAGCAGGGGGGACTCCTGAAGCTTTCTTT. Its protein is CASSLAGGTPEAFF.

The chain uses TRBV4-3 and TRBJ1-1; no clear D. Germline CDR1 and CDR2: LGHNA and YSLEER. With 5 bases removed from V and 4 bases from J, the gap between germline ends came to 11 bases. The CDR3 is 13 residues long. CDR3 residues: CASSGKEGTEAFF. CDR3 bases: TGCGCCAGCAGCGGAAAGGAGGGCACTGAAGCTTTCTTT.